The 5 T cell receptor beta chains below come from one sample, sequenced in a study of T cell repertoires in cytomegalovirus infection. Their recognized antigens are unknown. In TCRdb, the reads were re-called with MiXCR into one record per CDR3 protein. The table records tens of thousands of distinct CDR3 sequences, approximately 45% of them present only once. The sequencing here drew on CD8+ T cells from cultured PBMCs, taken from culture after CMV antigen stimulation. The receptor source for this set is a human donor in good health (CMV status not recorded). Some clones in this sample may be carry-over from other donors' samples.

The genes are TRBV7-2 and TRBJ1-4; D remains unclear. V lost 3 bases and J 7 bases, leaving 9 bases between the germline ends. Germline CDR1 is SGHTA and CDR2 is FQGNSA. This CDR3 is built from 13 residues. In DNA, the CDR3 is TGTGCCAGCAGCTTCACTTTAGTTGAAAAACTGTTTTTT. It encodes CASSFTLVEKLFF.

This chain joins TRBV7-2 and TRBJ2-7; 9 bases are a match to TRBD1. The CDR3 covers 15 residues. CDR1 and CDR2 (germline): SGHTA, FQGNSA. V shed 4 bases and J 4 bases; nucleotides not matched to a gene: 8. The CDR3 here is CASSSRDRDSYEQYF. In nucleotides, the CDR3 is TGTGCCAGCAGCTCCAGGGACAGGGATTCTTACGAGCAGTACTTC. Using reference TRBV7-2 and TRBJ2-7 for the parts outside the CDR3, the full variable domain is GAGVSQSPSNKVTEKGKDVELRCDPISGHTALYWYRQSLGQGLEFLIYFQGNSAPDKSGLPSDRFSAERTGGSVSTLTIQRTQQEDSAVYLCASSSRDRDSYEQYFGPGTRLTVT.

The rearrangement joins TRBV11-1 to TRBJ1-1, with a weak D call TRBD1 (6 bases). Germline V CDR1 and CDR2: SGHAT, FQDESV (reference sequence). The V end lost 3 bases, the J end lost 0 bases, and 14 bases lay between the germline ends. The CDR3 runs 16 residues. DNA for the CDR3: TGTGCCAGCAGCTTGGGGGGGGCGGGCGTGAACACTGAAGCTTTCTTT. Residues: CASSLGGAGVNTEAFF.

The chain couples TRBV29-1 to TRBJ1-2; unclear D gene. V was shortened by 5 bases and J by 4 bases, with 8 bases between the two germline ends. Germline V gene sequence: CDR1 SQVTM, CDR2 ANQGSEA. The CDR3 has 11 amino acids. In DNA, the CDR3 is TGCAGCGTTACAGAATCCTATGGCTACACCTTC. Its protein is CSVTESYGYTF. The full variable domain, in which reference TRBV29-1 and TRBJ1-2 provide the parts outside the CDR3, is SAVISQKPSRDICQRGTSLTIQCQVDSQVTMMFWYRQQPGQSLTLIATANQGSEATYESGFVIDKFPISRPNLTFSTLTVSNMSPEDSSIYLCSVTESYGYTFGSGTRLTVV.

The CDR3 DNA sequence: TGTGCCAGCAGTCCGGGATTTTTGGGGCATCAGCCCCAGCATTTT. Translation: CASSPGFLGHQPQHF. The rearrangement uses TRBV6-1 and TRBJ1-5, with D tentatively TRBD1 (5 bases). Germline V CDR1 and CDR2: MNHNS, SASEGT. This CDR3 comprises 15 residues. V lost 5 bases to trimming and J lost 5 bases, with 16 bases between them.